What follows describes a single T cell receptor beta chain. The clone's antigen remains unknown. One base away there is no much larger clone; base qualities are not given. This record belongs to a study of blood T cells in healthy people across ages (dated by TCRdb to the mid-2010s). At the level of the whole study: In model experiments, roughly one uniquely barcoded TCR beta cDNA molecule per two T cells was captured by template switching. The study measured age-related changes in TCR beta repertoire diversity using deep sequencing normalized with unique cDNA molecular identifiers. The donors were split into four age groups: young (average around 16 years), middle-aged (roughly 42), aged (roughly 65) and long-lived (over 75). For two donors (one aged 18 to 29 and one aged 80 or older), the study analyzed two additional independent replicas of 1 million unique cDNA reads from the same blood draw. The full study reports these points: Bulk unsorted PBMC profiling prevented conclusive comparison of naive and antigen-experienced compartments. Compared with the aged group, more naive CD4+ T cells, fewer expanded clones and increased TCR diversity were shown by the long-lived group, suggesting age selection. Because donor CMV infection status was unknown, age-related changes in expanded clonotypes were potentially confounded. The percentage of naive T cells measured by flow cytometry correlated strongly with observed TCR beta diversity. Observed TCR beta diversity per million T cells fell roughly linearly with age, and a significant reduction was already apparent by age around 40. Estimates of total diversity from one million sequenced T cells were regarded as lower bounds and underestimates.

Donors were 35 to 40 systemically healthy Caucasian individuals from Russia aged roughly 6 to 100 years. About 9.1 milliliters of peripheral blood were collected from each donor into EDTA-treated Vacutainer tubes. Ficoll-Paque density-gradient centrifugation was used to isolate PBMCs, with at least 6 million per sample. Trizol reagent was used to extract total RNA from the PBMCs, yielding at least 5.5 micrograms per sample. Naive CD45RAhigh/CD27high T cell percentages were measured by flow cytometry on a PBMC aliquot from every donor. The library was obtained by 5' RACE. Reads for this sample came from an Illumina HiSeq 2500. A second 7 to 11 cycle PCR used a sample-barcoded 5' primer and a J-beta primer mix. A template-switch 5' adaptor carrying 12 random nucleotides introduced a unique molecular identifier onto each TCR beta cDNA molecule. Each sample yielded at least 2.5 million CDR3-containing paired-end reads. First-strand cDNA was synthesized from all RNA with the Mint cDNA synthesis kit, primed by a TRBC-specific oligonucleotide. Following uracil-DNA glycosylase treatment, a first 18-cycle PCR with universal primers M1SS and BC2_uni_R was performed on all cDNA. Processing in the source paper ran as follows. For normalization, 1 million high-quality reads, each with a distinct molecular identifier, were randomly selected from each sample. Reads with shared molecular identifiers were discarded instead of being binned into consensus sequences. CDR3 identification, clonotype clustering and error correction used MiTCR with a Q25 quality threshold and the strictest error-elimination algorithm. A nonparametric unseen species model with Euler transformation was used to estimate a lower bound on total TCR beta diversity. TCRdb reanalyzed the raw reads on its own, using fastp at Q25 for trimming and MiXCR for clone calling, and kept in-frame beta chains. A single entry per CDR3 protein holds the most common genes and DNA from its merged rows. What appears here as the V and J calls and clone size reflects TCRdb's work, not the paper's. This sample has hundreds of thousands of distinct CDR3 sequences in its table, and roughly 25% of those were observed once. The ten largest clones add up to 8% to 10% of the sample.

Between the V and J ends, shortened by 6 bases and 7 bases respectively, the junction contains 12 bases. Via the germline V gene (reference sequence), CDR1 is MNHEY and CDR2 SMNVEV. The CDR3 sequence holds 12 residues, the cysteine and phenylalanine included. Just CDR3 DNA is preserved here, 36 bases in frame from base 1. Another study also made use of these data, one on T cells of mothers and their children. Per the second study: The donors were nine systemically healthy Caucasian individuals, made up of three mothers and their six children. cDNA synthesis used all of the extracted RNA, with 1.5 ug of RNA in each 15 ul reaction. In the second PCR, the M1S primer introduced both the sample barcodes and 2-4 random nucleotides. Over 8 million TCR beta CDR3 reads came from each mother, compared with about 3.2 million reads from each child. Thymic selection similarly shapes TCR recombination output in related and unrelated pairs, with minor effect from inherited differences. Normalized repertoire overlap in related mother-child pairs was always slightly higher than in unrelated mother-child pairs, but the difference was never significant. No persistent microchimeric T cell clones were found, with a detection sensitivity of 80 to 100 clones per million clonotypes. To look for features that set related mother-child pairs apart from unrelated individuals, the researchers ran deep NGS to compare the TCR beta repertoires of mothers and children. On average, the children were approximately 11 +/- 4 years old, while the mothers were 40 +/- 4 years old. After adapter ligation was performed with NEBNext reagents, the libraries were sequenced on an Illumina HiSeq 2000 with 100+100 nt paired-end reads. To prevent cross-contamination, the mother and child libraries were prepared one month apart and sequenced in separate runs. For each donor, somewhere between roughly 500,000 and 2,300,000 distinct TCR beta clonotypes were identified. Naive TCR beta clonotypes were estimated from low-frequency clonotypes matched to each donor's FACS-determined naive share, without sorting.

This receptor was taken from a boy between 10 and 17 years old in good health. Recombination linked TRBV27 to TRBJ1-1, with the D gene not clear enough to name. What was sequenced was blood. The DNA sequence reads TGTGCCAGCAGACCCACCTACGGTGAAGCTTTCTTT. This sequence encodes CASRPTYGEAFF.